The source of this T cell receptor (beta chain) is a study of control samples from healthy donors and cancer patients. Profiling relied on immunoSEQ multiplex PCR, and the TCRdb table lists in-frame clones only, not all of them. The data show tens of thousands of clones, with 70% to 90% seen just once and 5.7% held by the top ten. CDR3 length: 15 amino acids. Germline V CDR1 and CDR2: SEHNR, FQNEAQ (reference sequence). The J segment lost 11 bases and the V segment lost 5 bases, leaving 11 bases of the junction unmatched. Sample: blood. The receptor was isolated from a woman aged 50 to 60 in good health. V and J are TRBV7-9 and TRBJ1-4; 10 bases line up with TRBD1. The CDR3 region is CASSRRGQGSGKLFF. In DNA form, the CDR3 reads TGTGCCAGCAGCAGAAGGGGACAGGGGAGTGGGAAACTGTTTTTT.